This T cell receptor beta chain was identified in a study of blood T cell repertoires in COVID-19. At the level of the study: From the United States, Italy and Spain came samples of acute and convalescent COVID-19. PBMCs, B-cell-depleted T cells, or T cells were the source of the cDNA or gDNA that made up the material.

Assay: immunoSEQ multiplex PCR; the TCRdb copy retains only in-frame clones and omits some. This sample carries 300,000 to 350,000 clones, 90% of them seen once, and the ten largest clones take about 1%. Per the germline V gene, CDR1 is GTSNPN and CDR2 is SVGIG (reference sequence). V was clipped by 3 bases and J by 4 bases; unmatched bases: 3. The CDR3 length is 13 residues. The rearrangement uses TRBV30 and TRBJ1-5, with 7 bases aligning to TRBD1. This clonotype originated in a woman in her thirties or forties with COVID-19, enrolled during active disease. Sequenced sample: peripheral blood. The CDR3 region is CAWSQQGNQPQHF. Written as DNA, the CDR3 is TGTGCCTGGAGCCAACAGGGGAATCAGCCCCAGCATTTT. The full variable domain, in which reference TRBV30 and TRBJ1-5 provide the parts outside the CDR3, is SQTIHQWPATLVQPVGSPLSLECTVEGTSNPNLYWYRQAAGRGLQLLFYSVGIGQISSEVPQNLSASRPQDRQFILSSKKLLLSDSGFYLCAWSQQGNQPQHFGDGTRLSIL.